This entry describes one TCR beta chain. The V and J ends lost 0 bases and 4 bases, in that order; junction bases with no gene match: 4. The CDR3 has 15 residues. Per the germline V gene, CDR1 is SGHDT and CDR2 is YYEEEE. The data originate from a study of shared clonotypes between healthy human individuals. Study-level background: The composition of the donors was two women and a few men aged 18 to 49. Three plates each covered CD4 naive and memory; CD8 naive two, CD8 memory one.

The protocol was immunoSEQ multiplex PCR, while the TCRdb copy is restricted to in-frame clones and leaves out a portion. The repertoire includes 1,500,000 or so clones, just under 99% of them detected once, and around 0.33% sits in the top ten. This chain connects TRBV5-6 to TRBJ1-2, with 9 bases that match TRBD1. Sequencing input: naive CD4+ T cells sorted from blood. The subset here: CD45RA+ positively selected. The sequence was collected from a man aged 30 to 45 in good health. The CDR3 region is CASSLDRGLGYGYTF. CDR3 bases: TGTGCCAGCAGCTTGGACAGGGGGCTTGGCTATGGCTACACCTTC.